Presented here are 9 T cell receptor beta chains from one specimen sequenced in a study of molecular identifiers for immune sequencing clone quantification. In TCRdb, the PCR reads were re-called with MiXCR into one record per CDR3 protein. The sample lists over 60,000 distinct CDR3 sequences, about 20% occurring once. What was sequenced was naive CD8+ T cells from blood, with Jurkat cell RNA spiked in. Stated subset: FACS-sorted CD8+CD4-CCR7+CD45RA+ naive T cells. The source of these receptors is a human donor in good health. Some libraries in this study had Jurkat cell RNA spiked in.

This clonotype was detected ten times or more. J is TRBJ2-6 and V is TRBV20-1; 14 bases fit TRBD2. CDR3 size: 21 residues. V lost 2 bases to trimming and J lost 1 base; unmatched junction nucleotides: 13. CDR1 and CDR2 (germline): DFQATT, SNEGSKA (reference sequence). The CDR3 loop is CSARSFEGTSGSRSGANVLTF. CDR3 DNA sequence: TGCAGTGCTAGATCGTTTGAAGGGACTAGCGGGAGTAGGTCTGGGGCCAACGTCCTGACTTTC.

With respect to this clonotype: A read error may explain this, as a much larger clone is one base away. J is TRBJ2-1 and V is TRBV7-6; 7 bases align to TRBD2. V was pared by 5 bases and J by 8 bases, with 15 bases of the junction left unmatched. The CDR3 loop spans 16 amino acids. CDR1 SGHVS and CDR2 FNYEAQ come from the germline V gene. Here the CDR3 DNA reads TGTGCCAGCAGCCGTTTGGGAGGGAGGGCCGGGGATGAGCAGTTCTTC. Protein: CASSRLGGRAGDEQFF.

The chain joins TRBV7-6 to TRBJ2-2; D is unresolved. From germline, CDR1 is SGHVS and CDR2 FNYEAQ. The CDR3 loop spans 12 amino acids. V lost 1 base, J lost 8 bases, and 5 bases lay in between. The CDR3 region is CASSLGVGELFF. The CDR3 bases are TGTGCCAGCAGCTTAGGCGTAGGGGAGCTGTTTTTT.

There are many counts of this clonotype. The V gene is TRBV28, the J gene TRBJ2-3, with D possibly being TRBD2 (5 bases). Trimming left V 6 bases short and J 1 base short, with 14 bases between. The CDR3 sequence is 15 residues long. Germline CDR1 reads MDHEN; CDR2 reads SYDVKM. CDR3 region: CASSLEQAGTDTQYF. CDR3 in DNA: TGTGCCAGCAGCCTAGAACAAGCGGGCACAGATACGCAGTATTTT.

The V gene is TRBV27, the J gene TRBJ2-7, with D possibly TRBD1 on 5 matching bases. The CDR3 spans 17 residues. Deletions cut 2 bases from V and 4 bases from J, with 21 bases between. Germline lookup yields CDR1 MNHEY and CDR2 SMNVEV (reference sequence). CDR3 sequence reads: CASSLLAPQGVSYEQYF. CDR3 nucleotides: TGTGCCAGCAGTTTACTCGCTCCCCAGGGTGTATCGTACGAGCAGTACTTC.

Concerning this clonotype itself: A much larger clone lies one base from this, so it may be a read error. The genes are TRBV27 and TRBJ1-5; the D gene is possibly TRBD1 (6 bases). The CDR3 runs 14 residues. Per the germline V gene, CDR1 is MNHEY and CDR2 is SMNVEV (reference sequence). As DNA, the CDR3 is TGTGCCGGCAGACGTTCCGGGGGGGCTCAGCCCCAGCATTTT. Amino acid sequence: CAGRRSGGAQPQHF.

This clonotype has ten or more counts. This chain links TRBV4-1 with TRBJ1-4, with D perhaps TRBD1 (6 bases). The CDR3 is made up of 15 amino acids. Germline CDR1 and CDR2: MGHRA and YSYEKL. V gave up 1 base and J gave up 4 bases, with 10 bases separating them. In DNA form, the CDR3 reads TGCGCCAGCAGCCAAGCGGACAGAATTAATGAAAAACTGTTTTTT. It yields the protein CASSQADRINEKLFF.

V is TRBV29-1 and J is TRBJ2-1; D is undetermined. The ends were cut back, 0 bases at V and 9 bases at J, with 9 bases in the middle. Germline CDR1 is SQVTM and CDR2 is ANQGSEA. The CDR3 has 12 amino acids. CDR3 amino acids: CSVEEEKFEQFF. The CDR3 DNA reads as TGCAGCGTTGAAGAGGAGAAATTTGAGCAGTTCTTC.

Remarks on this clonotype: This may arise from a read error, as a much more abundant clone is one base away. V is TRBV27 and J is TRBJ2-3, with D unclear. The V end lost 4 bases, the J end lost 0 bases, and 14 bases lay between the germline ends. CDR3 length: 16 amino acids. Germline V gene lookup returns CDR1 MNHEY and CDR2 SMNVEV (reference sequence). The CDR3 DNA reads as TGTGCCAGCAGTTCGAATCCTACCATTAGCACAGATACGCAGTATTTT. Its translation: CASSSNPTISTDTQYF.